This TCR beta chain was identified during a study of CD8 T cells in ankylosing spondylitis. Findings of the study overall: What seemed typical of ankylosing spondylitis blood was a TCR beta motif built from roughly eight highly homologous variants.

There are many counts of this clonotype. The antigen remains unidentified. The V gene lost 1 base and the J gene lost 3 bases, with 10 bases spanning the gap. The CDR3 contains 14 residues. Per the germline V gene, CDR1 is SQVTM and CDR2 is ANQGSEA. 5'-RACE, quantitative and with molecular barcodes, yielded the TCR beta libraries. Using its own MiXCR run on the 5' RACE reads, TCRdb lists one record per CDR3 protein. Of fewer than 650,000 distinct CDR3 sequences listed, 10% to 15% are singletons. This sequence joins TRBV29-1 and TRBJ2-1; D gene unclear. This clonotype was sampled from a male donor with ankylosing spondylitis. Sequences were obtained from blood, either unsorted or a sorted T cell fraction (not recorded which). The CDR3, as DNA: TGCAGCGTTGAAGTTACGCAAGACTACAATGAGCAGTTCTTC. Its protein product is CSVEVTQDYNEQFF.